Each of the 27 T cell receptor beta chains below was sequenced from the same sample in a study of T cell changes during pregnancy in multiple sclerosis (dated by TCRdb to between 2019 and 2020). Receptor amplification or capture employed the immunoSEQ multiplex PCR assay. TCRdb retrieved this table from immuneACCESS and kept in-frame rearrangements only. Not all clones are present; in checked studies, unresolved V genes account for under half, and no reason is known for the remainder. Within this sample are about 36,000 clones, with 80% to 95% of them counted one time only. About 0.42% of the sample lies in the top ten. The material sequenced was CD4+ T cells from peripheral blood mononuclear cells, taken in the third trimester of pregnancy. These receptors came from a female donor in good health, enrolled as a control in a pregnancy study.

This chain joins TRBV2 and TRBJ1-5; no clear D gene. From germline, CDR1 is SNHLY and CDR2 FYNNEI. Trimming removed 8 bases from V and 4 bases from J, with 15 bases in between. The CDR3 is 14 amino acids. The CDR3 loop reads CASGLQHLNQPQHF. The CDR3 DNA reads TGTGCCAGCGGTCTACAGCATTTAAATCAGCCCCAGCATTTT.

The chain couples TRBV5-4 to TRBJ1-6; D is possibly TRBD1 (5 bases). The CDR3 totals 14 residues. The germline V gene encodes CDR1 SGHNT and CDR2 YYREEE (reference sequence). The ends were cut back, 4 bases at V and 8 bases at J, with 13 bases in the middle. CDR3 residues: CASSRTQYDSPLHF. The CDR3, as DNA: TGTGCCAGCAGCAGGACACAGTACGATTCACCCCTCCACTTT. Full variable domain (missing parts from reference TRBV5-4 and TRBJ1-6): ETGVTQSPTHLIKTRGQQVTLRCSSQSGHNTVSWYQQALGQGPQFIFQYYREEENGRGNFPPRFSGLQFPNYSSELNVNALELDDSALYLCASSRTQYDSPLHFGNGTRLTVT.

The CDR3 bases are TGTGCCAGCTCACCACCGTCAGTCCGGAACACCGGGGAGCTGTTTTTT. Translating gives CASSPPSVRNTGELFF. J is TRBJ2-2 and V is TRBV18, with unresolved D. This CDR3 is 16 amino acids long. The ends were cut back, 0 bases at V and 1 base at J, with 9 bases in the middle. Germline CDR1 KGHSH, CDR2 LQKENI.

J is TRBJ1-1 and V is TRBV15; 9 nucleotides match TRBD1. The CDR3 is made up of 17 amino acids. The J segment lost 1 base and the V segment lost 1 base, leaving 7 bases of the junction unmatched. The germline V gene encodes CDR1 LNHNV and CDR2 YYDKDF (reference sequence). The chain's CDR3 is CATSRVPGQGRNTEAFF. DNA of the CDR3: TGTGCCACCAGCAGAGTGCCGGGACAGGGTAGGAACACTGAAGCTTTCTTT. Complete variable domain (other parts from reference TRBV15 and TRBJ1-1): DAMVIQNPRYQVTQFGKPVTLSCSQTLNHNVMYWYQQKSSQAPKLLFHYYDKDFNNEADTPDNFQSRRPNTSFCFLDIRSPGLGDTAMYLCATSRVPGQGRNTEAFFGQGTRLTVV.

The chain has TRBV28 and TRBJ1-5; D not resolved. Germline CDR1 reads MDHEN; CDR2 reads SYDVKM. Between the trimmed V and J ends, which lost 5 bases and 0 bases, there was a span of 5 bases. CDR3 length: 13 amino acids. The CDR3 DNA sequence: TGTGCCAGCAGTCCCTATAGCAATCAGCCCCAGCATTTT. Translation gives CASSPYSNQPQHF.

V is TRBV19 and J is TRBJ2-5; 10 bases match TRBD2. The germline V gene encodes CDR1 LNHDA and CDR2 SQIVND (reference sequence). The CDR3 is 14 residues long. Losses at the gene ends were 4 bases for V and 4 bases for J; bases not matched to a gene: 3. The CDR3 sequence: CASSTAGGRETQYF. CDR3 in DNA: TGTGCCAGTAGTACAGCGGGGGGGCGAGAGACCCAGTACTTC.

The genes are TRBV2 and TRBJ2-7, with D possibly matching TRBD2 (5 bases). Trimming removed 5 bases at V and 3 bases at J, with 11 bases between. Germline V CDR1 and CDR2: SNHLY, FYNNEI. CDR3 length equals 13 residues. CDR3 nucleotides: TGTGCCAGCAGTCTGACTATCAACTACGAGCAGTACTTC. The encoded protein is CASSLTINYEQYF.

V and J are TRBV27 and TRBJ1-5, with 7 bases that match TRBD1. This CDR3 is built from 13 residues. The V segment lost 2 bases and the J segment 5 bases; nucleotides outside the gene matches: 0. Germline assignment: CDR1 MNHEY and CDR2 SMNVEV (reference sequence). DNA of the CDR3: TGTGCCAGCAGTTTAAGGGGGCATCAGCCCCAGCATTTT. As protein: CASSLRGHQPQHF.

This clone was seen only once. In DNA, the CDR3 is TGTGCCAGCAGCTTGGGGCGGAGGGAAGAGACCCAGTACTTC. It yields the protein CASSLGRREETQYF. The gene calls are TRBV5-5 and TRBJ2-5; TRBD2 is a possible D gene (6 bases). The CDR3 length is 14 residues. V was shortened by 0 bases and J by 3 bases, with 9 bases between the two germline ends. Looked up from germline, CDR1 is SGHKS and CDR2 is YYEKEE (reference sequence).

The chain is built from TRBV19 and TRBJ1-3; a possible D gene is TRBD1 (5 bases). Between the trimmed V and J ends, which lost 1 base and 1 base, there was a span of 8 bases. There are 15 residues in the CDR3. Germline CDR1 LNHDA, CDR2 SQIVND (reference sequence). The CDR3 here is CASSIGDSSGNTIYF. CDR3 nucleotide sequence: TGTGCCAGTAGTATAGGGGACTCTTCTGGAAACACCATATATTTT. Full variable domain (outside the CDR3, taken from reference TRBV19 and TRBJ1-3): DGGITQSPKYLFRKEGQNVTLSCEQNLNHDAMYWYRQDPGQGLRLIYYSQIVNDFQKGDIAEGYSVSREKKESFPLTVTSAQKNPTAFYLCASSIGDSSGNTIYFGEGSWLTVV.

This sequence joins TRBV5-1 and TRBJ2-7; possible D gene TRBD2, 5 bases. This CDR3 spans 14 amino acids. The ends were cut back, 4 bases at V and 0 bases at J, with 11 bases in the middle. Per germline, CDR1 SGHRS and CDR2 YFSETQ. CDR3 region: CASSPGSNSYEQYF. The CDR3 DNA is TGCGCCAGCAGCCCGGGGTCGAACTCCTACGAGCAGTACTTC.

This clone showed up just a few times. The rearrangement links TRBV2 to TRBJ1-6; TRBD1 might be the D (5 bases). Germline V lookup: CDR1 SNHLY, CDR2 FYNNEI. CDR3 size: 13 residues. V was shortened by 5 bases and J by 7 bases, with 9 bases between the two germline ends. CDR3 loop: CASSPRQNSPLHF. CDR3 coding DNA: TGTGCCAGCAGTCCTCGACAGAATTCACCCCTCCACTTT.

The chain recombines TRBV5-1 with TRBJ2-7, with a tentative D call TRBD1 (5 bases). CDR3 length equals 12 residues. Per the germline V gene, CDR1 is SGHRS and CDR2 is YFSETQ. V lost 4 bases and J lost 3, with 8 bases in between. The CDR3 coding sequence is TGCGCCAGCAGCGTGCAGGGCTACGAGCAGTACTTC. Amino acid sequence: CASSVQGYEQYF.

This clone was seen just once. This chain uses TRBV11-2 with TRBJ1-5; D may be TRBD1 (5 bases). Germline values: CDR1 SGHAT, CDR2 FQNNGV. V lost 2 bases to trimming and J lost 0 bases, with 5 bases between them. The CDR3 length is 14 residues. CDR3 sequence (DNA): TGTGCCAGCAGCTTACAGGGTAGCAATCAGCCCCAGCATTTT. This sequence encodes CASSLQGSNQPQHF.

The J gene is TRBJ1-2, the V gene TRBV2, with D perhaps TRBD1 (5 bases). Trimming cost V 0 bases and J 8 bases, with 7 bases left between them. Germline CDR1 reads SNHLY; CDR2 reads FYNNEI. The CDR3 is 12 residues long. The CDR3: CASSEARTGYTF. CDR3 DNA sequence: TGTGCCAGCAGTGAAGCCCGGACAGGCTACACCTTC.

This chain joins TRBV5-1 and TRBJ2-3, with 11 bases aligning to TRBD2. This CDR3 comprises 17 residues. Germline trimming cut 2 bases from V and 3 bases from J; bases unmatched to any gene: 8. Per germline, CDR1 SGHRS and CDR2 YFSETQ. For the CDR3, the DNA is TGCGCCAGCAGCTTCTTAGCGGGGGGGAAGGGGACAGATACGCAGTATTTT. Translation: CASSFLAGGKGTDTQYF.

This chain uses TRBV19 with TRBJ1-1; 7 bases are a match to TRBD1. The CDR3 is made up of 16 amino acids. From germline, CDR1 is LNHDA and CDR2 SQIVND (reference sequence). V lost 6 bases to trimming and J lost 0 bases; unmatched junction nucleotides: 10. The CDR3 loop is CASSRKTGLLNTEAFF. The CDR3, as DNA: TGTGCCAGTAGCCGAAAGACAGGGCTTTTGAACACTGAAGCTTTCTTT.

This chain joins TRBV7-8 and TRBJ2-2; D ambiguous. From germline, CDR1 is SGHVS and CDR2 FQNEAQ. V was trimmed by 5 bases and J by 1 base, leaving 8 bases between them. This CDR3 is 14 amino acids long. CDR3 nucleotide sequence: TGTGCCAGCAGCAAGAGACAGAACACCGGGGAGCTGTTTTTT. Translating it yields CASSKRQNTGELFF.

The rearrangement joins TRBV5-5 to TRBJ2-7, with a tentative D call TRBD2 (7 bases). V was clipped by 5 bases and J by 4 bases, with 16 bases between them. This CDR3 has 14 amino acids. The germline gives CDR1 SGHKS, CDR2 YYEKEE (reference sequence). CDR3 protein: CASRPPGGGYEQYF. The CDR3, as DNA: TGTGCCAGCAGGCCCCCGGGGGGCGGGTACGAGCAGTACTTC. Full variable domain (rest looked up from reference TRBV5-5 and TRBJ2-7): DAGVTQSPTHLIKTRGQQVTLRCSPISGHKSVSWYQQVLGQGPQFIFQYYEKEERGRGNFPDRFSARQFPNYSSELNVNALLLGDSALYLCASRPPGGGYEQYFGPGTRLTVT.

The chain employs TRBV28 and TRBJ2-5; perhaps TRBD2 as D (5 bases). Germline CDR1 MDHEN, CDR2 SYDVKM. The CDR3 is 13 amino acids. Trimming shortened V by 5 bases and J by 10 bases, and 17 bases separated the two germline ends. The DNA of the CDR3 is TGTGCCAGCAGTCCATGGGCGGACTCAAACCAGTACTTC. The encoded protein is CASSPWADSNQYF.

The rearrangement uses TRBV7-9 and TRBJ2-5; 12 positions match TRBD2. With 3 bases clipped from V and 2 bases from J, the junction kept 1 base outside the gene matches. From germline, CDR1 is SEHNR and CDR2 FQNEAQ (reference sequence). CDR3 size: 15 residues. CDR3 bases: TGTGCCAGCAGCTTCGGACTAGCGGGGCAAGAGACCCAGTACTTC. Translating it yields CASSFGLAGQETQYF.

The chain couples TRBV7-3 to TRBJ1-1, with D possibly TRBD1 on 6 matching bases. V lost 5 bases, J lost 2 bases, and 9 bases lay in between. The germline V gene has CDR1 SGHTA and CDR2 FQGTGA. This CDR3 is built from 13 residues. This CDR3 reads CASSMTGNTEAFF. The DNA for the CDR3 is TGTGCCAGCAGCATGACAGGTAACACTGAAGCTTTCTTT. Looking up the rest from reference TRBV7-3 and TRBJ1-1 gives the full variable domain: GAGVSQTPSNKVTEKGKYVELRCDPISGHTALYWYRQSLGQGPEFLIYFQGTGAADDSGLPNDRFFAVRPEGSVSTLKIQRTERGDSAVYLCASSMTGNTEAFFGQGTRLTVV.

The CDR3 DNA reads as TGTGCCAGCAGCTTAGCGTGGGGGGGGCAAGAGACCCAGTACTTC. Translating gives CASSLAWGGQETQYF. The chain is built from TRBV11-2 and TRBJ2-5; 7 bases align to TRBD2. Germline values: CDR1 SGHAT, CDR2 FQNNGV. With V trimmed by 1 base and J by 2 bases, 4 bases remained unmatched. The CDR3 has 15 amino acids.

This chain uses TRBV4-3 with TRBJ1-2, with TRBD1 matching 9 bases. V shed 0 bases and J 4 bases; nucleotides not matched to a gene: 3. CDR1 is LGHNA, CDR2 YSLEER, per germline. CDR3 length: 15 residues. The CDR3 sequence: CASSQEPGQGYGYTF. CDR3 coding DNA: TGCGCCAGCAGCCAAGAACCGGGACAGGGCTATGGCTACACCTTC.

The chain couples TRBV18 to TRBJ2-5, with 12 bases lining up with TRBD1. With V trimmed by 3 bases and J by 5 bases, 7 bases remained unmatched. The CDR3 consists of 16 residues. CDR1 and CDR2 (germline): KGHSH, LQKENI. The CDR3 DNA reads as TGTGCCAGCTCACCTTCTCGGGACAGGGGGCAGGAGACCCAGTACTTC. The encoded protein is CASSPSRDRGQETQYF.

The rearrangement joins TRBV30 to TRBJ2-7, with D possibly matching TRBD2 (7 bases). V was pared by 2 bases and J by 0 bases, with 11 bases between. This CDR3 region has 14 residues. Looked up from germline, CDR1 is GTSNPN and CDR2 is SVGIG (reference sequence). Here the CDR3 DNA reads TGTGCCTGGAGTAGGGGGGGGGACTCCTACGAGCAGTACTTC. It codes for CAWSRGGDSYEQYF.

The genes are TRBV4-3 and TRBJ1-3; a possible D gene is TRBD1 (5 bases). CDR1 LGHNA and CDR2 YSLEER come from the germline V gene. Deletions cut 0 bases from V and 3 bases from J, with 18 bases between. The CDR3 is made up of 18 amino acids. CDR3 sequence reads: CASSQDPLGANFGNTIYF. CDR3 DNA sequence: TGCGCCAGCAGCCAAGATCCCCTTGGGGCTAACTTTGGAAACACCATATATTTT.